This entry lists 21 T cell receptor beta chains sequenced from one sample in a study of molecular identifiers for immune sequencing clone quantification. In TCRdb, the PCR reads were re-called with MiXCR into one record per CDR3 protein. The sample consists of around 100,000 distinct CDR3 sequences, roughly a third of them appearing once. Sequencing input: naive CD8+ T cells from blood, with Jurkat cell RNA spiked in. Subset given: FACS-sorted CD8+CD4-CCR7+CD45RA+ naive T cells. These receptors were obtained from a human donor in good health. Some libraries in this study had Jurkat cell RNA spiked in.

This clonotype occurred many times. V is TRBV6-6 and J is TRBJ1-5; D gene uncertain. Trimming removed 8 bases from V and 7 bases from J, with 9 bases in between. The CDR3 is 11 amino acids. CDR1 and CDR2 from the germline V gene are MNHNY and SVGAGI (reference sequence). The CDR3 DNA reads TGTGCCAGCGGGTTCGGGCAGCCCCAGCATTTT. This codes for CASGFGQPQHF.

As for this clonotype: Being one base from a much bigger clone, this may be a read error. The conserved phenylalanine or tryptophan is not found at the CDR3 terminus, so this likely reflects a read error. This rearrangement joins TRBV4-1 to TRBJ2-7; D unclear. This CDR3 has 14 residues. Trimming removed 1 base from V and 3 bases from J, with 10 bases in between. Germline assignment: CDR1 MGHRA and CDR2 YSYEKL. The CDR3, as DNA: TGCGCCAGCAGCCAAGGCCCCGGCCGCTACGAGCAGTACTAC. Amino acid sequence: CASSQGPGRYEQYY.

The CDR3, as DNA: TGCAGCGTTTATCAGGTGGGAATCTCTGGGGCCAACGTCCTGACTTTC. This gives the protein CSVYQVGISGANVLTF. The chain recombines TRBV29-1 with TRBJ2-6, with D hard to call. CDR3 length: 16 amino acids. V lost 5 bases and J lost 0, with 14 bases in between. The V gene's germline CDR1 is SQVTM and CDR2 ANQGSEA. The variable domain in full, completed from reference TRBV29-1 and TRBJ2-6, reads SAVISQKPSRDICQRGTSLTIQCQVDSQVTMMFWYRQQPGQSLTLIATANQGSEATYESGFVIDKFPISRPNLTFSTLTVSNMSPEDSSIYLCSVYQVGISGANVLTFGAGSRLTVL.

In regard to this clonotype: The junction departs from germline at one end; a sequencing error may be responsible. The rearrangement links TRBV7-9 to TRBJ1-5, with 8 bases identical to TRBD1. From germline, CDR1 is SEHNR and CDR2 FQNEAQ (reference sequence). CDR3 size: 17 residues. In DNA, the CDR3 is TGTGGCAGCAGCTCCGGGACAGGCATGGAGGCAGATCAGCCCCAGCATTTT. This translates into CGSSSGTGMEADQPQHF.

Concerning this clonotype itself: One junction end does not reproduce the germline sequence, and a read error may be involved. This chain connects TRBV6-5 to TRBJ2-7; perhaps TRBD1 as D (6 bases). CDR1 is MNHEY, CDR2 SVGAGI, per germline. The CDR3 covers 14 residues. CDR3 protein: CASSSGESSNEQYF. DNA of the CDR3: TGTGCCAGCAGTTCAGGGGAGAGCTCCAACGAGCAGTACTTC.

This clonotype has ten or more counts. The chain recombines TRBV28 with TRBJ2-7, with no clear D. In germline, CDR1 is MDHEN, CDR2 SYDVKM. This CDR3 has 11 residues. V lost 5 bases to trimming and J lost 2 bases, with 4 bases between them. The CDR3 protein is CASSLTYEQYF. The CDR3 DNA is TGTGCCAGCAGTCTCACCTACGAGCAGTACTTC. The full variable domain, rest sourced from reference TRBV28 and TRBJ2-7, is DVKVTQSSRYLVKRTGEKVFLECVQDMDHENMFWYRQDPGLGLRLIYFSYDVKMKEKGDIPEGYSVSREKKERFSLILESASTNQTSMYLCASSLTYEQYFGPGTRLTVT.

The chain combines TRBV7-9 with TRBJ2-3; D is uncertain. Germline V gene sequence: CDR1 SEHNR, CDR2 FQNEAQ (reference sequence). Trimming took 1 base from V and 0 from J, leaving 8 bases between them. The CDR3 contains 15 residues. The CDR3 spells CASSLGLLSTDTQYF. CDR3 DNA: TGTGCCAGCAGCTTAGGGCTACTCAGCACAGATACGCAGTATTTT.

CDR3 DNA: TGTGCCAGCAGTTTGGCTAGCGCCACAGATACGCAGTATTTT. It specifies CASSLASATDTQYF. The chain links TRBV6-2 or TRBV6-3 to TRBJ2-3; possible D gene TRBD2, 6 bases. V shed 4 bases and J shed 2 bases, with 10 bases lying between them. CDR1 MNHEY and CDR2 SVGEGT come from the germline V gene. The CDR3 contains 14 residues.

This clonotype was seen repeatedly, ten times or more. V gene TRBV4-3 combines with J gene TRBJ2-7; 7 nucleotides match TRBD2. Germline CDR1 LGHNA, CDR2 YSLEER. This CDR3 spans 14 amino acids. Trimming at V came to 4 bases and at J to 3 bases, leaving 6 bases not matched to a gene. In nucleotides, the CDR3 is TGCGCCAGCAGCCCCCCGGGAGGAGACTACGAGCAGTACTTC. Translating gives CASSPPGGDYEQYF.

With respect to this clonotype: This could be a read error, since a much larger clone is one nucleotide away. The rearrangement joins TRBV6-5 to TRBJ2-7, with D unresolved. The CDR3 has 11 amino acids. Germline values: CDR1 MNHEY, CDR2 SVGAGI. Deletions cut 2 bases from V and 5 bases from J, with 4 bases between. The CDR3 nucleotides read TGTGCCAGCAGTTACGGGGACGAGCAGTACTTC. As protein: CASSYGDEQYF.

This sequence joins TRBV7-2 and TRBJ2-3; TRBD2 is a possible D gene (5 bases). V was trimmed by 0 bases and J by 2 bases, leaving 15 bases between them. There are 17 residues in the CDR3. The germline V gene encodes CDR1 SGHTA and CDR2 FQGNSA. DNA of the CDR3: TGTGCCAGCAGCTTAGCGCCGGGGTTTGGGCACACAGATACGCAGTATTTT. As protein: CASSLAPGFGHTDTQYF.

The count of this clonotype is one. A read error is possible here, since a much larger clone lies one base away. The chain combines TRBV7-2 with TRBJ2-7; TRBD1 matches 7 bases. The CDR3 loop spans 11 amino acids. Germline V lookup: CDR1 SGHTA, CDR2 FQGNSA. V was pared by 8 bases and J by 5 bases, with 3 bases of the junction left unmatched. CDR3 in amino acids: CASRDSNEQYF. CDR3 in DNA: TGTGCCAGCCGGGACAGCAACGAGCAGTACTTC.

The genes are TRBV27 and TRBJ2-7; 7 nucleotides line up with TRBD1. This CDR3 comprises 13 residues. The V segment lost 3 bases and the J segment 6 bases; nucleotides outside the gene matches: 5. Germline CDR1 is MNHEY and CDR2 is SMNVEV (reference sequence). CDR3: CASSFTGEGEQYF. DNA for the CDR3: TGTGCCAGCAGTTTTACAGGGGAAGGCGAGCAGTACTTC.

This clonotype has a handful of counts. This rearrangement joins TRBV20-1 to TRBJ2-7; 8 bases agree with TRBD1. The CDR3 extends over 16 amino acids. With V trimmed by 1 base and J by 2 bases, 10 bases remained unmatched. Germline CDR1 reads DFQATT; CDR2 reads SNEGSKA (reference sequence). CDR3 in amino acids: CSARGPDRATPYEQYF. CDR3 coding DNA: TGCAGTGCTAGAGGCCCGGACAGGGCGACCCCCTACGAGCAGTACTTC.

The chain is built from TRBV12-3 or TRBV12-4 and TRBJ1-1, with 7 bases lining up with TRBD1. The CDR3 runs 17 residues. V dropped 0 bases and J dropped 7; count of bases not matched to a gene: 14. CDR3 loop: CASSLALGQMYGIEAFF. The CDR3 coding sequence is TGTGCCAGCAGTTTAGCACTGGGACAGATGTATGGCATTGAAGCTTTCTTT.

The CDR3 DNA sequence: TGTGCCAGCAGCCGAGGACAGGGGGAGGAGACCCAGTACTTC. Amino acid sequence: CASSRGQGEETQYF. The V call is TRBV5-5, the J call TRBJ2-5; 10 nucleotides line up with TRBD1. CDR1 is SGHKS and CDR2 is YYEKEE in the germline V gene (reference sequence). After removal of 4 bases from V and 5 bases from J, the junction contained 5 bases not matched to a gene. CDR3 size: 14 residues. Complete variable domain (other parts from reference TRBV5-5 and TRBJ2-5): DAGVTQSPTHLIKTRGQQVTLRCSPISGHKSVSWYQQVLGQGPQFIFQYYEKEERGRGNFPDRFSARQFPNYSSELNVNALLLGDSALYLCASSRGQGEETQYFGPGTRLLVL.

Concerning this clonotype itself: The CDR3 does not close with the conserved phenylalanine or tryptophan, likely indicating a read error. V and J are TRBV7-6 and TRBJ2-3, with D possibly being TRBD2 (6 bases). There are 14 residues in the CDR3. Germline CDR1 and CDR2: SGHVS and FNYEAQ. The germline V and J ends were trimmed by 3 bases and 8 bases, with 15 bases remaining between them. The CDR3: CASSLGGGAGTQYI. CDR3 nucleotides: TGTGCCAGCAGCTTGGGGGGAGGTGCAGGTACGCAGTATATT.

The V and J genes are TRBV12-3 or TRBV12-4 and TRBJ1-5; TRBD1 matches 7 bases. The CDR3 has 15 residues. V trimming: 0 bases; J trimming: 4 bases; junction bases outside the gene matches: 3. The CDR3 here is CASSLAWTGNQPQHF. DNA for the CDR3: TGTGCCAGCAGTTTAGCCTGGACAGGAAATCAGCCCCAGCATTTT.

This clonotype was seen many times. This chain links TRBV5-6 with TRBJ2-3, with 13 bases lining up with TRBD2. The CDR3 runs to 19 residues. In germline, CDR1 is SGHDT, CDR2 YYEEEE. V lost 4 bases, J lost 1 base, and 12 bases stayed unmatched. CDR3: CASSASTSGRVRRTDTQYF. The CDR3 DNA reads as TGTGCCAGCAGCGCCTCTACTAGCGGGAGGGTCAGGCGCACAGATACGCAGTATTTT.

Comments on this clonotype: This may be a read error: a much more frequent sequence differs by one nucleotide. The CDR3 loop is CASSTPSGFPYEQYF. The DNA for the CDR3 is TGTGCCAGCAGTACGCCCTCGGGGTTCCCCTACGAGCAGTACTTC. The genes are TRBV28 and TRBJ2-7; the D gene is possibly TRBD2 (5 bases). V was cut by 5 bases and J by 2 bases, with 16 bases left in between. There are 15 residues in the CDR3. Germline V gene data show CDR1 as MDHEN and CDR2 as SYDVKM.

V usage is TRBV27 and J usage is TRBJ1-3; maybe TRBD1 (5 bases). Trimming left V 3 bases short and J 0 bases short, with 6 bases between. The germline V gene has CDR1 MNHEY and CDR2 SMNVEV (reference sequence). The CDR3 has 14 residues. The CDR3: CASSLRGSGNTIYF. DNA of the CDR3: TGTGCCAGCAGTTTGAGGGGCTCTGGAAACACCATATATTTT.